Below, one T cell receptor beta chain is given with its context. Antigen specificity is unknown. The length of the CDR3 is 18 residues. The V gene lost 3 bases and the J gene lost 0 bases, with 17 bases spanning the gap. Germline-derived CDR1 and CDR2 are KGHSH and LQKENI. Among the unsorted PBMC samples, replicate PCRs used around 0.3 ug DNA, roughly 30,000 T cell genomes. Spread over ten immunoSEQ deep assay plates, unsorted PBMC DNA underwent sequencing. The data were produced by immunoSEQ multiplex PCR, yet TCRdb's version contains in-frame clones alone and is incomplete. The sample gives 490,000 or so clones, about 79% of which show up once; 10% to 15% is in the top ten. This sample stems from a study of shared clonotypes between healthy human individuals. Broader study findings: An expected dependence of interdonor clonotype sharing on sequencing depth was noted.

The chain combines TRBV18 with TRBJ1-4; D remains unclear. This sequence was found in a woman between 40 and 55 years old in good health. Some clones in this sample may be carry-over from other donors' samples. Source material: PBMCs. As DNA, the CDR3 is TGTGCCAGCTCACCGCGAACAGCCTGGACTGCAACTAATGAAAAACTGTTTTTT. Residues: CASSPRTAWTATNEKLFF.